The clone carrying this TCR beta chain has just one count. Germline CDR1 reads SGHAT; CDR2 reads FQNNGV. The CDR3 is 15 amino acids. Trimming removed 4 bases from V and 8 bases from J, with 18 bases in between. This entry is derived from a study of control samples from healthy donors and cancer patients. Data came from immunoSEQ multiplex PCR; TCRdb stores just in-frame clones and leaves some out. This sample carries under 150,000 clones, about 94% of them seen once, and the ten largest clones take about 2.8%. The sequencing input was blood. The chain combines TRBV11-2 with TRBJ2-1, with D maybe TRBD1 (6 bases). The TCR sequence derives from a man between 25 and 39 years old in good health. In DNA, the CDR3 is TGTGCCAGCAGCTCCCAACAGGGTAGTTTAGATGAGCAGTTCTTC. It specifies CASSSQQGSLDEQFF.